Detailed here is one TCR beta chain. With V trimmed by 1 base and J by 4 bases, 5 bases remained unmatched. The germline CDR1 and CDR2 sequences are SNHLY and FYNNEI. The CDR3 extends over 15 amino acids. RNA transcripts provided the template for amplifying TCR beta CDR3 regions. The authors performed first-round RT-PCR with HTBI primers and then a second-round multiplex PCR. TCRdb reprocessed the multiplex PCR reads with MiXCR, giving one entry per CDR3 protein. The sample yields 450,000 or so distinct CDR3 sequences, around 14% seen once. These data originate in a study of Graves' ophthalmopathy and Graves' hyperthyroidism. Clinical symptoms, serum thyroxine, TRAb, thyroid ultrasound and orbital computed tomography were relied on for diagnosis.

Sequenced: blood. This receptor was identified in a young woman with Graves' ophthalmopathy. The chain couples TRBV2 to TRBJ1-2; 8 bases are a match to TRBD1. Here the CDR3 reads CASSEGWGTGYGYTF. As DNA, the CDR3 is TGTGCCAGCAGTGAAGGATGGGGGACAGGCTATGGCTACACCTTC.